This T cell receptor beta chain was sequenced for a study of blood T cell repertoires in COVID-19. Study information: The samples span acute and convalescent COVID-19 from the United States, Italy and Spain.

This table comes from immunoSEQ multiplex PCR, and its TCRdb copy is limited to in-frame clones, with some not included. Among some 150,000 clones, 87% were seen once, and the ten largest hold about 4%. Germline V gives CDR1 KGHSH, CDR2 LQKENI. This CDR3 contains 14 residues. V was clipped by 3 bases and J by 8 bases; unmatched bases: 8. Source material: peripheral blood. The chain recombines TRBV18 with TRBJ1-2; 8 bases match TRBD1. The sequence derives from a woman in her fifties or sixties with active or convalescent COVID-19. The CDR3 DNA reads as TGTGCCAGCTCACCGGCGACAGGGGAGCAAGGCTACACCTTC. Translating gives CASSPATGEQGYTF.